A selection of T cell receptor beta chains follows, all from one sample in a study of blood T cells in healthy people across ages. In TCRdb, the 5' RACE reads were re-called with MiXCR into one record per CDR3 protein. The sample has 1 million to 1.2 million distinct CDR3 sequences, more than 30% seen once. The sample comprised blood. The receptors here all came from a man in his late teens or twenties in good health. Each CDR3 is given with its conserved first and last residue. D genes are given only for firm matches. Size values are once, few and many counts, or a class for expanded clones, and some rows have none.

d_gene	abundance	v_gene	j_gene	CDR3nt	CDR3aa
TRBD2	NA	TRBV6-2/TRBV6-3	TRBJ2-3	TGTGCCAGCAGCTACTCCCCGCAGTCACGCGGGGGGGGCCCGAATGTGGATACGCAGTATTTT	CASSYSPQSRGGGPNVDTQYF
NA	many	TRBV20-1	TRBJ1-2	TGCAGTGCTAGTCAAGGGAATGGCTACACCTTC	CSASQGNGYTF
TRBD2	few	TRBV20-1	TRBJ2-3	TGCAGTGCGGGACCGGGACTAGCGGGGGTAACAGATACGCAGTATTTT	CSAGPGLAGVTDTQYF
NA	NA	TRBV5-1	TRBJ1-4	TGCGCCAGCAGCTTGGGCGACAGCTCTTATAATGAAAAACTGTTTTTT	CASSLGDSSYNEKLFF
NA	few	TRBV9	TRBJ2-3	TGTGCCAGCAGCCCCGAGACCGCTTCTACGCAGTATTTT	CASSPETASTQYF
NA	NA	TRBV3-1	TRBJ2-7	TGTGCCAGCAGCCAAGTTAGGGCCGGAACCTACGAGCAGTACTTC	CASSQVRAGTYEQYF
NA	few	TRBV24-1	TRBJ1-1	TGTGCCACCAGTGATTCAGGCCGGACCAGGTCTGAAGCTTTCTTT	CATSDSGRTRSEAFF
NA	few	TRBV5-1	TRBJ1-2	TGCGCCAGCAGCTTGTATAACCGGGGCTACACCTTC	CASSLYNRGYTF
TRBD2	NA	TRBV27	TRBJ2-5	TGTGCCAGCAGTTTATTGCGGGGGGCAAGGAATGAGCAGTACTTC	CASSLLRGARNEQYF
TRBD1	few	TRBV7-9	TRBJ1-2	TGTGCCAGCAACCCCCCGACAGGGCTAATTTATGGCTACACCTTC	CASNPPTGLIYGYTF
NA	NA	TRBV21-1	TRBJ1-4	TGTGCCAGCATCCCTCCGTGGGAGTTGCAGGAAAAACTGTTTTTT	CASIPPWELQEKLFF
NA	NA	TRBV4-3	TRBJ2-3	TGCGCCAGCAGCCGTAAGGGGTCTCCTAGCACAGATACGCAGTATTTT	CASSRKGSPSTDTQYF
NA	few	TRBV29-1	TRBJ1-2	TGCAGCGTTAGTGAGGGCTTGGGCTACACCTTC	CSVSEGLGYTF
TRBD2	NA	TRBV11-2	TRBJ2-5	TGTGCCAGCAGCGCGAGACTAGCGGGGGGGACCTACAATGAGCAGTACTTC	CASSARLAGGTYNEQYF
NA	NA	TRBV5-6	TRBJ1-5	TGTGCCAGCAGCTTAGGAGGGCCCCGCGCGGATCAGCCCCAGCATTTT	CASSLGGPRADQPQHF
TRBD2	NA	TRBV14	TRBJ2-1	TGTGCCAGCAGCCAATGGGGGGGAGCCTCGTTCTTC	CASSQWGGASFF
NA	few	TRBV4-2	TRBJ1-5	TGTGCCAGCAGCCAAGATATCGGGAGCAATCAGCCCCAGCATTTT	CASSQDIGSNQPQHF
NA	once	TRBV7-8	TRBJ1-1	TGTGCCAGCAGCTTAGGAGCATCGGGCAGGCTGAACACTGAAGCTTTCTTT	CASSLGASGRLNTEAFF
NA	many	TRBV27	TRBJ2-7	TGTGCCAGCAGTCCCGGGACATTTCCCTACGAGCAGTACTTC	CASSPGTFPYEQYF
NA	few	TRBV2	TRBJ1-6	TGTGCCAGCAAGTTGAGGGACAATAATTCACCCCTCCACTTT	CASKLRDNNSPLHF
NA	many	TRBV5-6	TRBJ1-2	TGTGCCAGCAGCTCCGTCACAGGAGGGTACTATGGCTACACCTTC	CASSSVTGGYYGYTF
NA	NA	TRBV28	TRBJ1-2	TGTGCCAGCAGCATGGGGAACTATGGCTACACCTTC	CASSMGNYGYTF
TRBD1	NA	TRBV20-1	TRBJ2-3	TGCAGTGCTAGAGTACAGGGGGCTGTAGACCCAGATACGCAGTATTTT	CSARVQGAVDPDTQYF
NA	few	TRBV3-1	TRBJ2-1	TGTGCCAGCAGTCGAGTGGTGGGGGGTCACAATGAGCAGTTCTTC	CASSRVVGGHNEQFF
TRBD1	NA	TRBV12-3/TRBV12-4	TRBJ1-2	TGTGCCAGCAGTTTACCCGGGACAGGATCTAACTATGGCTACACCTTC	CASSLPGTGSNYGYTF
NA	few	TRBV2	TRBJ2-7	TGTGCCAGCGGGGAAGCATACAGTTACGAGCAGTACTTC	CASGEAYSYEQYF
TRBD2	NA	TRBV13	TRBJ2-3	TGTGCCAGCAGCCCCCCGGGGGGTAGTGATCTCACAGATGCGCAGTATTTT	CASSPPGGSDLTDAQYF
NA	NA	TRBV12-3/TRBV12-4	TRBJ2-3	TGTGCCAGCAGCAAAAGGTCCGGACCCACAGATACGCAGTATTTT	CASSKRSGPTDTQYF
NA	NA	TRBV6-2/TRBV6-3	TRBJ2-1	TGTGCCAGCCTTCCGTATGGGTCCTACAATGAGCAGTTCTTC	CASLPYGSYNEQFF
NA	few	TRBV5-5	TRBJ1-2	TGTGCCAGCAGCCTCGCGGTCTCTTTAGGTGGCTACACCTTC	CASSLAVSLGGYTF
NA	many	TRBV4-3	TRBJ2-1	TGCGCCAGCAGCCCTTCCGGGACTCCCATTAATGAGCAGTTCTTC	CASSPSGTPINEQFF
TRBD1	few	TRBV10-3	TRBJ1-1	TGTGCCATCAGTGGGACAGGGGGTTCCAACACTGAAGCTTTCTTT	CAISGTGGSNTEAFF
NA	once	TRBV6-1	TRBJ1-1	TGTGCCAGCAGTGAGACAGGCCTCACTGAAGCTTTCTTT	CASSETGLTEAFF
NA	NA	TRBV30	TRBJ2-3	TGTGCCTGGAGTGTACAAAAGACTCCAGATACGCAGTATTTT	CAWSVQKTPDTQYF
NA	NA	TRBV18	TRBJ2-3	TGTGCCAGCTCTGAGCAGAATGCAGATACGCAGTATTTT	CASSEQNADTQYF
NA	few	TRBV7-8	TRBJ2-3	TGTGCCAGCAGCTTCCGGATAGCAGAAGATACGCAGTATTTT	CASSFRIAEDTQYF
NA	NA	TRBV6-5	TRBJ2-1	TGTGCCAGCAGCCACCTTCGGGGTGAGCAGTTCTTC	CASSHLRGEQFF
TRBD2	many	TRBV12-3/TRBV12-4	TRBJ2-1	TGTGCCAGCAGGATACTAGCGGGGAACGACAATGAGCAGTTCTTC	CASRILAGNDNEQFF
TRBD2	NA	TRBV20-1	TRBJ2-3	TGCAGTGCTTGTCGACTAGCGGGGGAGGTGGATACGCAGTATTTT	CSACRLAGEVDTQYF
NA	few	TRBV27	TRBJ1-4	TGTGCCAGCAGATTTACAGGGAATGAAAAACTGTTTTTT	CASRFTGNEKLFF
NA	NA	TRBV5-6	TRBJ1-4	TGTGCCAGCAGCTTTTCAAAGGGGAATGAAAAACTGTTTTTT	CASSFSKGNEKLFF
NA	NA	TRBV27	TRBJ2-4	TGTGCCAGCAGTAGCATCCAGGGTGTCGCCAAAAACATTCAGTACTTC	CASSSIQGVAKNIQYF
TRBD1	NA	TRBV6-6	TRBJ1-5	TGTGCCAGCAGTTCATCTCAGGGGGGTAGCAATCAGCCCCAGCATTTT	CASSSSQGGSNQPQHF
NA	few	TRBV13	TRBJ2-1	TGTGCCAGCAGCTTATCTCCCGGGACATATGAGCAGTTCTTC	CASSLSPGTYEQFF
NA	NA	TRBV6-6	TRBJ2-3	TGTGCCAGCACCTCCCTCGTGGAAGGTACGCAGTATTTT	CASTSLVEGTQYF
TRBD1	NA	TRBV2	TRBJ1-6	TGTGCCAGCAGCGGGACAGCCGTCCACTTT	CASSGTAVHF
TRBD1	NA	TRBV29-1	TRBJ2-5	TGCAGCGGTGTCCTCAGGGGGTGGGAGACCCAGTACTTC	CSGVLRGWETQYF
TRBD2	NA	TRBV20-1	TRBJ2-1	TGCAGTGCTAGGTCCCTAGCGGGGGCCAGCTCCTACAATGAGCAGTTCTTC	CSARSLAGASSYNEQFF
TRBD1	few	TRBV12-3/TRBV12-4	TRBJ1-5	TGTGCCAGCAGCCATAGGGGGCTAGGCAATCAGCCCCAGCATTTT	CASSHRGLGNQPQHF
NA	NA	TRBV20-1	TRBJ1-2	TGCAGTGCTAGGGCAGCCACTAACTATGGCTACACCTTC	CSARAATNYGYTF
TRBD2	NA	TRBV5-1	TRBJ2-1	TGCGCCAGCAGCACCGGGACTAGCGGGGGCTTTTATAATGAGCAGTTCTTC	CASSTGTSGGFYNEQFF
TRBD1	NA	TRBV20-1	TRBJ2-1	TGCAGTGCTATGACAGGGGGTTTTAATGAGCAGTTCTTC	CSAMTGGFNEQFF
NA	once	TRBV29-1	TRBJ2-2	TGCAGCGTTGAAATGGCGAGCACCGGGGAGCTGTTTTTT	CSVEMASTGELFF
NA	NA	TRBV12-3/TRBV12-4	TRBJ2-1	TGTGCCAGCAGCCTAAGAGGGGGTCGGGGGCACGAGCAGTTCTTC	CASSLRGGRGHEQFF